The source of this T cell receptor (beta chain) is a study of CD8+ T cells in alopecia areata. Study-wide background: A regimen of oral tofacitinib, 5 to 10 mg twice daily, was given to treated patients. Study conclusions and caveats: Mice showed clearer TCR sharing than patients did, a gap that was possibly HLA-related.

This CDR3 has 10 residues. V was shortened by 6 bases and J by 2 bases, with 4 bases between the two germline ends. CDR1 is SQVTM, CDR2 ANQGSEA, per germline. There are a few counts of this clone. Its antigen remains unknown. Following RNA extraction, reverse transcription yielded cDNA that acted as the sequencing template. Clones were sequenced by immunoSEQ multiplex PCR, and TCRdb holds only the in-frame ones, with some missing. The table has some 130,000 clones, about 49% seen once; the top ten hold around 20%. Those with alopecia areata gave lesional scalp punch biopsies and peripheral blood. This TCR came from a human donor with alopecia areata. This chain uses TRBV29-1 with TRBJ2-5; D gene ambiguous. The material was CD8+ T cells sorted from blood, obtained at week 0. CDR3 nucleotide sequence: TGCAGCGTCGTTCAAGAGACCCAGTACTTC. It specifies CSVVQETQYF.